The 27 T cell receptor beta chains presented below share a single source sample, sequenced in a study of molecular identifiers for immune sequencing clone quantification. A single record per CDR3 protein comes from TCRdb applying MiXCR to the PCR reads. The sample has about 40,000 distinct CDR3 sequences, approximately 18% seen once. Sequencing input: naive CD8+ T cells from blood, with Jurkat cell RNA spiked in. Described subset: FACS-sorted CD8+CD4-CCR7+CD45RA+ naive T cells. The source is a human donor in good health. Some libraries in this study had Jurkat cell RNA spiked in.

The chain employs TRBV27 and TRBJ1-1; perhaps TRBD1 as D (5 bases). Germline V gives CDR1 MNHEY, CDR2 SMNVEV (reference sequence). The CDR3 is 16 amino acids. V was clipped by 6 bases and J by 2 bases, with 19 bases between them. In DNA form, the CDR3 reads TGTGCCAGCAGATCCCAGATGGGGGTGGGAAACACTGAAGCTTTCTTT. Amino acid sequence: CASRSQMGVGNTEAFF.

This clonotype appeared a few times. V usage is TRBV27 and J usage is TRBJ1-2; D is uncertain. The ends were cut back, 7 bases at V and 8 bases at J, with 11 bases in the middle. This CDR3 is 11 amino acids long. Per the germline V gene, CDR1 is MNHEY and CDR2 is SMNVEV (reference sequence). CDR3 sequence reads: CASMINGGYTF. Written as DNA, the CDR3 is TGTGCCAGCATGATAAACGGCGGCTACACCTTC.

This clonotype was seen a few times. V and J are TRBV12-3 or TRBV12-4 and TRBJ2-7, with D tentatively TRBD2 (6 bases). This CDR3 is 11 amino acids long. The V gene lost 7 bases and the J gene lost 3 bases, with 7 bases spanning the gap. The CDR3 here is CASMGGYEQYF. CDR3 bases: TGTGCCAGCATGGGGGGCTACGAGCAGTACTTC.

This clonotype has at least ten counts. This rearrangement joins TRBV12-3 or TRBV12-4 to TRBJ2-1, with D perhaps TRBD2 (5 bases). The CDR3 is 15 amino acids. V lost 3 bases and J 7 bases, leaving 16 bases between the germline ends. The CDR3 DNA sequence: TGTGCCAGCAGTTTTTCGACGGGATTGGGGAATGAGCAGTTCTTC. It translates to CASSFSTGLGNEQFF.

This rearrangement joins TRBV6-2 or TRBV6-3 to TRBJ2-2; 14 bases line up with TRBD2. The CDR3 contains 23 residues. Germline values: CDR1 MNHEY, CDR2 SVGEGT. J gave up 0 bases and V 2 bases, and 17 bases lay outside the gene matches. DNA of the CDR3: TGTGCCAGCAGTTACAGTCGCACGTGGTTTGGGACTAGCGGGAGAGCGAACACCGGGGAGCTGTTTTTT. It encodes CASSYSRTWFGTSGRANTGELFF.

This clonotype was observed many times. The CDR3, as DNA: TGTGCCAGCGGCGTGGTGAACACCGGGGAGCTGTTTTTT. Protein product: CASGVVNTGELFF. The chain joins TRBV6-5 to TRBJ2-2; the D is unclear. This CDR3 has 13 residues. The germline CDR1 and CDR2 sequences are MNHEY and SVGAGI. Trimming cost V 8 bases and J 1 base, with 8 bases left between them.

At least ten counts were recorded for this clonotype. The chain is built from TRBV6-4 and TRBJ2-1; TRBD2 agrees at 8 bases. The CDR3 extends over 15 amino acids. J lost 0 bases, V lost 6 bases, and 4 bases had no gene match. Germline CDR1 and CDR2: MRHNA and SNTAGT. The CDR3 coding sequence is TGTGCCAGCAGCCAACTAGCGGTCTCCTACAATGAGCAGTTCTTC. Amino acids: CASSQLAVSYNEQFF.

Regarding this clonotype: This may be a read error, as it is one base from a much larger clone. The CDR3 sequence is CASSFKRNTVTQYF. CDR3 DNA sequence: TGTGCCAGCAGTTTTAAGCGTAACACAGTTACGCAGTATTTT. The chain employs TRBV27 and TRBJ2-3; D is ambiguous. In germline, CDR1 is MNHEY, CDR2 SMNVEV (reference sequence). CDR3 length: 14 residues.

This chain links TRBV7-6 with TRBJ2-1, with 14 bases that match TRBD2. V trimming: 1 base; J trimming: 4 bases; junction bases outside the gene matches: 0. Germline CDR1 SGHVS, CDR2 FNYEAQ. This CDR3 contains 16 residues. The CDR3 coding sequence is TGTGCCAGCAGCTTAGGGACTAGCGGGAGGTACAATGAGCAGTTCTTC. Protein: CASSLGTSGRYNEQFF.

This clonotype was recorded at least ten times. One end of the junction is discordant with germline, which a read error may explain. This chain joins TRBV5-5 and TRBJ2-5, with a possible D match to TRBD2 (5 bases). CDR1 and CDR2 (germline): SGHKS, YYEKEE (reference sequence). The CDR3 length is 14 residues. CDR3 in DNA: TGTGTCAGCACCCACCCCGGGATCCAAGAGACCCAGTACTTC. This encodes CVSTHPGIQETQYF. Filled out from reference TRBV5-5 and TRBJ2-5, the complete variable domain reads DAGVTQSPTHLIKTRGQQVTLRCSPISGHKSVSWYQQVLGQGPQFIFQYYEKEERGRGNFPDRFSARQFPNYSSELNVNALLLGDSALYLCVSTHPGIQETQYFGPGTRLLVL.

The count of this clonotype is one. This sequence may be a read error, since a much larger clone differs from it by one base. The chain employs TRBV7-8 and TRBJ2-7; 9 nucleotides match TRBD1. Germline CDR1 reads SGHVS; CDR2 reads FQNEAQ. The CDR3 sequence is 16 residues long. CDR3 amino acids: CARSIGQGIKLYEQYF. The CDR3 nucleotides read TGTGCCCGCAGCATCGGACAGGGGATTAAGCTCTACGAGCAGTACTTC.

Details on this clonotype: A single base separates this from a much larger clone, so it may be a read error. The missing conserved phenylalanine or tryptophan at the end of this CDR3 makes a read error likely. CDR3 sequence (DNA): TGTGCCAGCAGCCCCCAACTAGCGAGGAGCTCCTACGAGCAGTACCTC. Protein sequence: CASSPQLARSSYEQYL. This chain uses TRBV28 with TRBJ2-7; TRBD2 aligns across 7 bases. Trimming at V came to 6 bases and at J to 0 bases, leaving 11 bases not matched to a gene. The germline gives CDR1 MDHEN, CDR2 SYDVKM. The CDR3 is 16 amino acids.

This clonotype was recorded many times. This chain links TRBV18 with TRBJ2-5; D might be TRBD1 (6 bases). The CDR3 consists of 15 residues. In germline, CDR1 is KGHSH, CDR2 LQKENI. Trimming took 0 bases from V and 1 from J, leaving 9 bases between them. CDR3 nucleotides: TGTGCCAGCTCACCACCGGGACATAGCCAAGAGACCCAGTACTTC. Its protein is CASSPPGHSQETQYF.

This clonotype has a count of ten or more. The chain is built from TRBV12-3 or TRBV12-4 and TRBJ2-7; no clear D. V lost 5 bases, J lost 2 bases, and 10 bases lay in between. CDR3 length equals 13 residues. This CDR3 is CASSPSGPYEQYF. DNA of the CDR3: TGTGCCAGCAGTCCCTCCGGCCCCTACGAGCAGTACTTC.

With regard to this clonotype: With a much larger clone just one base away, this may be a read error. The CDR3 bases are TGTGCCAGCAGTTCCTCAGGGATCGAGCAGTACTTC. It is translated as CASSSSGIEQYF. V gene TRBV12-3 or TRBV12-4 combines with J gene TRBJ2-7, with D possibly being TRBD1 (5 bases). The CDR3 sequence is 12 residues long. V was trimmed by 4 bases and J by 6 bases, leaving 10 bases between them.

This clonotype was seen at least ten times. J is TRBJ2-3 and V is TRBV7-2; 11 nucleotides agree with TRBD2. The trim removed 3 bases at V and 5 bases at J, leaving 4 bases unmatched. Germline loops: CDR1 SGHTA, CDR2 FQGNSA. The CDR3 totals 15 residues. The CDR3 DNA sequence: TGTGCCAGCAGCTTCACTAGCGGGAGTGGAGATACGCAGTATTTT. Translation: CASSFTSGSGDTQYF.

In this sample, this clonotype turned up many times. The CDR3 DNA is TGTGCCAGCAGGACGGCCCTCGGACGGGACTCCTACGAGCAGTACTTC. Amino acid sequence: CASRTALGRDSYEQYF. The gene calls are TRBV2 and TRBJ2-7; perhaps TRBD2 as D (5 bases). The CDR3 is 16 residues long. Germline V gene lookup returns CDR1 SNHLY and CDR2 FYNNEI. Trimming stripped 6 bases from V and 0 bases from J, with 18 bases between.

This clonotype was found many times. The CDR3 region is CSVEVLAKAGELFF. CDR3 in DNA: TGCAGCGTTGAAGTCCTAGCGAAGGCCGGGGAGCTGTTTTTT. The chain links TRBV29-1 to TRBJ2-2, with TRBD2 as a possible D gene (6 bases). Trimming cost V 1 base and J 6 bases, with 12 bases left between them. CDR3 size: 14 residues. The germline CDR1 and CDR2 sequences are SQVTM and ANQGSEA.

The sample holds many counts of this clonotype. CDR3 DNA sequence: TGTGCCAGCAGTGACGGGAATCAGCCCCAGCATTTT. Protein sequence: CASSDGNQPQHF. The chain carries TRBV6-1 and TRBJ1-5; no clear D gene. The length of the CDR3 is 12 residues. Germline assignment: CDR1 MNHNS and CDR2 SASEGT. Trimming took off 3 bases at V and 4 bases at J, with 4 bases between the two ends.

CDR3 bases: TGTGCCAGTAGTATCTCAGGGGGCTCAGACACCGGGGAGCTGTTTTTT. It encodes CASSISGGSDTGELFF. The chain links TRBV19 to TRBJ2-2, with 8 bases aligning to TRBD1. J lost 3 bases, V lost 3 bases, and 6 bases had no gene match. This CDR3 contains 16 residues. Germline CDR1 LNHDA, CDR2 SQIVND (reference sequence).

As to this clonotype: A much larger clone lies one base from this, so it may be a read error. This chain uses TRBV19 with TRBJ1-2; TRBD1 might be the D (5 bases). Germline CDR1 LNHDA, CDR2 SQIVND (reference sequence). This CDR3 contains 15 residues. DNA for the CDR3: TGTGCCAGTAGTCCCGCCGGGGCAACTAACTATGGCTGCACCTTC. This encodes CASSPAGATNYGCTF. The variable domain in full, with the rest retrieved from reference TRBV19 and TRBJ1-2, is DGGITQSPKYLFRKEGQNVTLSCEQNLNHDAMYWYRQDPGQGLRLIYYSQIVNDFQKGDIAEGYSVSREKKESFPLTVTSAQKNPTAFYLCASSPAGATNYGCTFGSGTRLTVV.

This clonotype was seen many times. CDR3 in amino acids: CSVAQPNTGELFF. The CDR3 DNA follows: TGCAGCGTTGCACAGCCGAACACCGGGGAGCTGTTTTTT. The gene calls are TRBV29-1 and TRBJ2-2; D gene unclear. V lost 4 bases and J 0 bases, leaving 6 bases between the germline ends. CDR3 length: 13 residues. Germline-derived CDR1 and CDR2 are SQVTM and ANQGSEA.

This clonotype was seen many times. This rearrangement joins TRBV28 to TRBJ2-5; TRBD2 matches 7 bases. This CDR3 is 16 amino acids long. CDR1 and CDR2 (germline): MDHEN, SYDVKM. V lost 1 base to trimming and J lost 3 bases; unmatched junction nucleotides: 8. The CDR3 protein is CASSLFWAGREETQYF. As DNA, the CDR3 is TGTGCCAGCAGTTTATTTTGGGCAGGGAGGGAAGAGACCCAGTACTTC.

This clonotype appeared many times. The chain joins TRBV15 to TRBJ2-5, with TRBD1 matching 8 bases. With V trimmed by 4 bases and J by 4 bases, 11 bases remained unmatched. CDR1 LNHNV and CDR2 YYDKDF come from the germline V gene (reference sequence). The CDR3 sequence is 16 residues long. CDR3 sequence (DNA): TGTGCCACCAGCATGGTCGGACAGGGCAGTGGAGAGACCCAGTACTTC. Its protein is CATSMVGQGSGETQYF.

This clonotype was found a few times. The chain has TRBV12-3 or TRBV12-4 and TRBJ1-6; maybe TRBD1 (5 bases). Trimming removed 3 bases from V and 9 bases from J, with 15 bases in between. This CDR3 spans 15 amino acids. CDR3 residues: CASSFVRGTGSPLHF. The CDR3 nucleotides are TGTGCCAGCAGTTTCGTTCGGGGGACGGGTTCACCCCTCCACTTT.

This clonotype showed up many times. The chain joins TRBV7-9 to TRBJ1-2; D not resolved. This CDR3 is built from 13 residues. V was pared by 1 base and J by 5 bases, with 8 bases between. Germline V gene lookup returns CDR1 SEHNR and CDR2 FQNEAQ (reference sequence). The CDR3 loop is CASSLGLRYGYTF. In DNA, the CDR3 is TGTGCCAGCAGCTTAGGTTTGCGGTATGGCTACACCTTC.

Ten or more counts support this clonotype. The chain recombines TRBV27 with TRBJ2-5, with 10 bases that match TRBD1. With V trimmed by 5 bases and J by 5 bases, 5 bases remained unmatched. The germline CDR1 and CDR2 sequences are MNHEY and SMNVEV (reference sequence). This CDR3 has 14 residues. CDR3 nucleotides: TGTGCCAGCAGTAAGGGACAGGGGTGGGAGACCCAGTACTTC. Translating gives CASSKGQGWETQYF.